The rows below give T cell receptor beta chains drawn from one sample of a study of shared clonotypes between healthy human individuals. TCRdb's copy holds only in-frame clones and misses some; the assay was immunoSEQ multiplex PCR. Here the sample spans millions of clones, about 95% being singletons. Sequencing was performed on naive CD8+ T cells sorted from blood. Receptor source: a man between 18 and 29 years old in good health. The CDR3 runs from the conserved cysteine through the conserved F or W. The D gene is left open where the match is weak. Part of the rows lack a size; the others show once, few, many or a class for expanded clones.

cdr3_aa: CASSYGGQFYNSPLHF
cdr3_nt: TGTGCCAGCAGTTACGGGGGACAGTTCTATAATTCACCCCTCCACTTT
cdr3_length: 16
clone_size: NA
v_call: TRBV6-6
j_call: TRBJ1-6
d_call: TRBD1

cdr3_aa: CATSPAVAKNIQYF
cdr3_nt: TGTGCCACCAGCCCGGCAGTAGCCAAAAACATTCAGTACTTC
cdr3_length: 14
clone_size: NA
v_call: TRBV15
j_call: TRBJ2-4
d_call: NA

cdr3_aa: CASSSYGQGSTEAFF
cdr3_nt: TGTGCCAGCAGTTCCTATGGACAGGGAAGCACTGAAGCTTTCTTT
cdr3_length: 15
clone_size: NA
v_call: TRBV27
j_call: TRBJ1-1
d_call: TRBD1

cdr3_aa: CASSAQGGSPLHF
cdr3_nt: TGTGCCAGCAGCGCCCAGGGGGGTTCACCCCTCCACTTT
cdr3_length: 13
clone_size: NA
v_call: TRBV5-6
j_call: TRBJ1-6
d_call: TRBD1

cdr3_aa: CASSRVTSTDTQYF
cdr3_nt: TGTGCCAGCAGTCGCGTGACTAGCACAGATACGCAGTATTTT
cdr3_length: 14
clone_size: NA
v_call: TRBV6-6
j_call: TRBJ2-3
d_call: NA

cdr3_aa: CASSSRTGAISTDTQYF
cdr3_nt: TGTGCCAGCAGTTCAAGGACAGGGGCCATTAGCACAGATACGCAGTATTTT
cdr3_length: 17
clone_size: NA
v_call: TRBV27
j_call: TRBJ2-3
d_call: TRBD1

cdr3_aa: CASSLAPSVAYEQYF
cdr3_nt: TGTGCCAGCAGCTTAGCCCCTTCCGTGGCTTACGAGCAGTACTTC
cdr3_length: 15
clone_size: NA
v_call: TRBV7-2
j_call: TRBJ2-7
d_call: NA

cdr3_aa: CASSQDFPGSYGYTF
cdr3_nt: TGCGCCAGCAGCCAAGATTTTCCCGGTAGCTATGGCTACACCTTC
cdr3_length: 15
clone_size: NA
v_call: TRBV4-3
j_call: TRBJ1-2
d_call: NA

cdr3_aa: CSVFYSGSYEQYF
cdr3_nt: TGCAGCGTTTTCTATAGCGGGTCCTACGAGCAGTACTTC
cdr3_length: 13
clone_size: NA
v_call: TRBV29-1
j_call: TRBJ2-7
d_call: TRBD2

cdr3_aa: CASSYGGGQPYEQYF
cdr3_nt: TGTGCCAGCAGCTACGGAGGCGGGCAACCCTACGAGCAGTACTTC
cdr3_length: 15
clone_size: once
v_call: TRBV5-6
j_call: TRBJ2-7
d_call: NA

cdr3_aa: CASRVGQGDNEKLFF
cdr3_nt: TGTGCCAGCAGGGTCGGACAGGGCGACAATGAAAAACTGTTTTTT
cdr3_length: 15
clone_size: NA
v_call: TRBV28
j_call: TRBJ1-4
d_call: TRBD1

cdr3_aa: CASRPGIYSGNTIYF
cdr3_nt: TGTGCCAGCAGGCCAGGGATTTACTCTGGAAACACCATATATTTT
cdr3_length: 15
clone_size: NA
v_call: TRBV5-4
j_call: TRBJ1-3
d_call: NA

cdr3_aa: CASSLFMWTADTGELFF
cdr3_nt: TGTGCTAGCAGCTTATTTATGTGGACAGCCGACACCGGGGAGCTGTTTTTT
cdr3_length: 17
clone_size: NA
v_call: TRBV7-7
j_call: TRBJ2-2
d_call: NA

cdr3_aa: CATSRDTDWRYEQYF
cdr3_nt: TGTGCCACCAGCAGAGATACGGACTGGCGCTACGAGCAGTACTTC
cdr3_length: 15
clone_size: NA
v_call: TRBV15
j_call: TRBJ2-7
d_call: NA

cdr3_aa: CASSPGHTYEQYF
cdr3_nt: TGCGCCAGCAGTCCGGGACATACCTACGAGCAGTACTTC
cdr3_length: 13
clone_size: NA
v_call: TRBV5-1
j_call: TRBJ2-7
d_call: NA

cdr3_aa: CASSVANVGIYEQYF
cdr3_nt: TGTGCCAGCAGCGTAGCGAATGTGGGGATATACGAGCAGTACTTC
cdr3_length: 15
clone_size: NA
v_call: TRBV9
j_call: TRBJ2-7
d_call: NA

cdr3_aa: CASSLAPPMTQETQYF
cdr3_nt: TGTGCCAGCAGCTTAGCCCCGCCAATGACTCAGGAGACCCAGTACTTC
cdr3_length: 16
clone_size: NA
v_call: TRBV11-2
j_call: TRBJ2-5
d_call: NA

cdr3_aa: CASSLGLGYEQYF
cdr3_nt: TGTGCCAGCAGCTTGGGTCTGGGCTACGAGCAGTACTTC
cdr3_length: 13
clone_size: once
v_call: TRBV5-6
j_call: TRBJ2-7
d_call: NA

cdr3_aa: CASSLAGPHYEQYF
cdr3_nt: TGTGCCAGCAGCTTAGCGGGACCTCACTACGAGCAGTACTTC
cdr3_length: 14
clone_size: NA
v_call: TRBV11-2
j_call: TRBJ2-7
d_call: NA

cdr3_aa: CASSFFDTINQPQHF
cdr3_nt: TGTGCCAGCAGCTTTTTTGACACGATCAATCAGCCCCAGCATTTT
cdr3_length: 15
clone_size: NA
v_call: TRBV7-2
j_call: TRBJ1-5
d_call: NA

cdr3_aa: CASSTTGVYEQYF
cdr3_nt: TGTGCCAGCAGCACGACAGGGGTATACGAGCAGTACTTC
cdr3_length: 13
clone_size: NA
v_call: TRBV28
j_call: TRBJ2-7
d_call: TRBD1

cdr3_aa: CSVEEGVGTSGPSTDTQYF
cdr3_nt: TGCAGCGTTGAAGAAGGGGTGGGGACTAGCGGGCCTAGCACAGATACGCAGTATTTT
cdr3_length: 19
clone_size: NA
v_call: TRBV29-1
j_call: TRBJ2-3
d_call: TRBD2

cdr3_aa: CASSHPGGEQFF
cdr3_nt: TGTGCCAGCAGCCACCCGGGAGGTGAGCAGTTCTTC
cdr3_length: 12
clone_size: NA
v_call: TRBV7-2
j_call: TRBJ2-1
d_call: TRBD2

cdr3_aa: CASSSSSGEQFF
cdr3_nt: TGTGCCAGCAGCTCTAGCAGTGGTGAGCAGTTCTTC
cdr3_length: 12
clone_size: NA
v_call: TRBV7-9
j_call: TRBJ2-1
d_call: NA

cdr3_aa: CASSPTSGLASYNEQFF
cdr3_nt: TGTGCCAGCTCACCAACCTCAGGACTAGCGTCGTACAATGAGCAGTTCTTC
cdr3_length: 17
clone_size: NA
v_call: TRBV18
j_call: TRBJ2-1
d_call: TRBD2

cdr3_aa: CASGPLLMVAGGPSGELFF
cdr3_nt: TGTGCCAGCGGACCCCTGTTAATGGTAGCGGGAGGGCCTAGCGGGGAGCTGTTTTTT
cdr3_length: 19
clone_size: NA
v_call: TRBV27
j_call: TRBJ2-2
d_call: TRBD2

cdr3_aa: CASSLGTSSYEQYF
cdr3_nt: TGTGCCAGCAGCCTAGGGACTTCTAGCTACGAGCAGTACTTC
cdr3_length: 14
clone_size: NA
v_call: TRBV7-2
j_call: TRBJ2-7
d_call: NA

cdr3_aa: CASSQDPGFSSYNEQFF
cdr3_nt: TGCGCCAGCAGCCAAGATCCCGGGTTCAGCTCCTACAATGAGCAGTTCTTC
cdr3_length: 17
clone_size: NA
v_call: TRBV4-1
j_call: TRBJ2-1
d_call: NA

cdr3_aa: CASSLLGLAGSGELFF
cdr3_nt: TGCGCCAGCAGCTTGTTGGGACTAGCGGGATCCGGGGAGCTGTTTTTT
cdr3_length: 16
clone_size: NA
v_call: TRBV5-1
j_call: TRBJ2-2
d_call: TRBD2

cdr3_aa: CASSPIEYTEAFF
cdr3_nt: TGTGCCAGCAGCCCTATCGAATACACTGAAGCTTTCTTT
cdr3_length: 13
clone_size: NA
v_call: TRBV11-1
j_call: TRBJ1-1
d_call: NA

cdr3_aa: CASSLNSGGVPPYNEQFF
cdr3_nt: TGTGCCAGCAGCTTAAATAGCGGGGGGGTCCCACCCTACAATGAGCAGTTCTTC
cdr3_length: 18
clone_size: NA
v_call: TRBV7-3
j_call: TRBJ2-1
d_call: TRBD2

cdr3_aa: CASRPVPGSSYEQYF
cdr3_nt: TGCGCCAGCAGGCCAGTCCCGGGAAGCTCCTACGAGCAGTACTTC
cdr3_length: 15
clone_size: NA
v_call: TRBV5-1
j_call: TRBJ2-7
d_call: NA

cdr3_aa: CASSQDSGEDQPQHF
cdr3_nt: TGCGCCAGCAGCCAAGATTCGGGTGAGGATCAGCCCCAGCATTTT
cdr3_length: 15
clone_size: NA
v_call: TRBV4-3
j_call: TRBJ1-5
d_call: NA

cdr3_aa: CASSPRVMVSYEQYF
cdr3_nt: TGTGCCAGCAGCCCCAGGGTGATGGTGTCCTACGAGCAGTACTTC
cdr3_length: 15
clone_size: NA
v_call: TRBV6-5
j_call: TRBJ2-7
d_call: NA

cdr3_aa: CASSQDPSESTNEKLFF
cdr3_nt: TGCGCCAGCAGCCAAGATCCTAGTGAGTCGACTAATGAAAAACTGTTTTTT
cdr3_length: 17
clone_size: NA
v_call: TRBV4-1
j_call: TRBJ1-4
d_call: NA

cdr3_aa: CSARERARDTGELFF
cdr3_nt: TGCAGCGCCCGGGAGAGGGCCCGGGACACCGGGGAGCTGTTTTTT
cdr3_length: 15
clone_size: NA
v_call: TRBV29-1
j_call: TRBJ2-2
d_call: NA

cdr3_aa: CASSQTGLAGNEQFF
cdr3_nt: TGTGCCAGCAGCCAAACTGGACTAGCGGGCAATGAGCAGTTCTTC
cdr3_length: 15
clone_size: NA
v_call: TRBV14
j_call: TRBJ2-1
d_call: TRBD2

cdr3_aa: CASREPTGDRDYGYTF
cdr3_nt: TGTGCCAGCAGGGAACCCACAGGGGACAGAGACTATGGCTACACCTTC
cdr3_length: 16
clone_size: NA
v_call: TRBV7-2
j_call: TRBJ1-2
d_call: TRBD1

cdr3_aa: CASSDWGSTEAFF
cdr3_nt: TGCGCCAGCAGTGATTGGGGGTCCACTGAAGCTTTCTTT
cdr3_length: 13
clone_size: NA
v_call: TRBV10-2
j_call: TRBJ1-1
d_call: NA

cdr3_aa: CASSETSGTSAYNEQFF
cdr3_nt: TGTGCCAGCAGTGAGACTAGCGGGACCTCCGCCTACAATGAGCAGTTCTTC
cdr3_length: 17
clone_size: NA
v_call: TRBV2
j_call: TRBJ2-1
d_call: TRBD2

cdr3_aa: CASSLAGENYEQYF
cdr3_nt: TGTGCCAGCAGTCTAGCGGGAGAGAACTACGAGCAGTACTTC
cdr3_length: 14
clone_size: NA
v_call: TRBV13
j_call: TRBJ2-7
d_call: TRBD2

cdr3_aa: CASRLTSGGRDEQFF
cdr3_nt: TGTGCCAGCCGTCTAACTAGCGGGGGGCGAGATGAGCAGTTCTTC
cdr3_length: 15
clone_size: NA
v_call: TRBV6-5
j_call: TRBJ2-1
d_call: TRBD2

cdr3_aa: CASSSMGGTEAFF
cdr3_nt: TGTGCCAGCAGTTCTATGGGGGGGACTGAAGCTTTCTTT
cdr3_length: 13
clone_size: once
v_call: TRBV6-5
j_call: TRBJ1-1
d_call: NA

cdr3_aa: CASSVPENTEAFF
cdr3_nt: TGTGCCAGCAGTGTCCCAGAGAACACTGAAGCTTTCTTT
cdr3_length: 13
clone_size: NA
v_call: TRBV2
j_call: TRBJ1-1
d_call: NA

cdr3_aa: CACETGGEQYF
cdr3_nt: TGTGCCTGCGAGACAGGGGGAGAGCAGTACTTC
cdr3_length: 11
clone_size: NA
v_call: TRBV30
j_call: TRBJ2-7
d_call: TRBD1

cdr3_aa: CASSTEGHKETQYF
cdr3_nt: TGTGCCAGCAGTACCGAGGGGCACAAAGAGACCCAGTACTTC
cdr3_length: 14
clone_size: NA
v_call: TRBV6-5
j_call: TRBJ2-5
d_call: NA

cdr3_aa: CASSPDRGTDTQYF
cdr3_nt: TGTGCCAGCAGTCCGGACCGGGGCACAGATACGCAGTATTTT
cdr3_length: 14
clone_size: NA
v_call: TRBV28
j_call: TRBJ2-3
d_call: NA

cdr3_aa: CASSRPPGQGYEQYF
cdr3_nt: TGTGCCAGCAGTCGGCCGCCGGGACAGGGTTACGAGCAGTACTTC
cdr3_length: 15
clone_size: NA
v_call: TRBV28
j_call: TRBJ2-7
d_call: TRBD1

cdr3_aa: CASSLAVGVGTEAFF
cdr3_nt: TGTGCCAGCAGCTTAGCGGTTGGGGTGGGCACTGAAGCTTTCTTT
cdr3_length: 15
clone_size: NA
v_call: TRBV7-6
j_call: TRBJ1-1
d_call: NA

cdr3_aa: CASSLDFTYEQYF
cdr3_nt: TGTGCCAGCAGCTTGGACTTCACCTACGAGCAGTACTTC
cdr3_length: 13
clone_size: NA
v_call: TRBV5-5
j_call: TRBJ2-7
d_call: NA

cdr3_aa: CASSLEGEPGNTIYF
cdr3_nt: TGTGCCAGCAGTTTAGAAGGCGAGCCTGGAAACACCATATATTTT
cdr3_length: 15
clone_size: NA
v_call: TRBV28
j_call: TRBJ1-3
d_call: NA

cdr3_aa: CASSPGTLGYEQYF
cdr3_nt: TGTGCCAGCAGTCCCGGGACTCTAGGATACGAGCAGTACTTC
cdr3_length: 14
clone_size: NA
v_call: TRBV6-6
j_call: TRBJ2-7
d_call: NA